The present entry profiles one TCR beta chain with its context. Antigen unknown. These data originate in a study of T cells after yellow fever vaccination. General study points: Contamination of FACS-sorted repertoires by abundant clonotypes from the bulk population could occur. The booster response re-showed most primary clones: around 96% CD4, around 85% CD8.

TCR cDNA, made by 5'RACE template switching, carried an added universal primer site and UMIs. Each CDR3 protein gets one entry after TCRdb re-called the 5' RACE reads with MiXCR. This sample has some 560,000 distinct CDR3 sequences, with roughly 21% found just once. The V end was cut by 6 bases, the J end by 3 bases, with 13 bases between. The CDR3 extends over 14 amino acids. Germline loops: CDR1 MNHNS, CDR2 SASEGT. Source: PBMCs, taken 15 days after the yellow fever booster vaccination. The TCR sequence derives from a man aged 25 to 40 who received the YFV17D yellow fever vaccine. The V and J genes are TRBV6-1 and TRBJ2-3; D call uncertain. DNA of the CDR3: TGTGCCAGCAGCAATGGACCCTTAACAGATACGCAGTATTTT. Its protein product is CASSNGPLTDTQYF.